This T cell receptor (beta chain) was captured in a study of T cell responses to AZD1222 COVID-19 vaccine. Study overall: Investigators merged groups given second doses at roughly 4 or roughly 12 weeks.

The germline V gene encodes CDR1 SGHRS and CDR2 YFSETQ. This CDR3 comprises 16 residues. The germline V and J ends were trimmed by 4 bases and 0 bases, with 13 bases remaining between them. Generated by immunoSEQ multiplex PCR, the TCRdb table keeps only in-frame clones and is missing some. The data show 150,000 to 200,000 clones, around 93% seen once. This material consisted of peripheral blood, taken on day 0 of AZD1222 vaccination. The chain has TRBV5-1 and TRBJ1-4, with D maybe TRBD1 (6 bases). The clonotype comes from an adult in good health. CDR3 sequence: CASSPGQMATNEKLFF. The CDR3 DNA sequence: TGCGCCAGCAGCCCCGGACAGATGGCAACTAATGAAAAACTGTTTTTT. The full variable domain, completed using reference TRBV5-1 and TRBJ1-4, is KAGVTQTPRYLIKTRGQQVTLSCSPISGHRSVSWYQQTPGQGLQFLFEYFSETQRNKGNFPGRFSGRQFSNSRSEMNVSTLELGDSALYLCASSPGQMATNEKLFFGSGTQLSVL.